Listed here are 30 T cell receptor beta chains from one sample, sequenced in a study of technical replicates of blood from a handful of donors (dated 2017 in TCRdb). Library method: the immunoSEQ multiplex PCR assay. TCRdb provides this immuneACCESS table in a form limited to in-frame rearrangements. Some clones are lacking; in checked studies, under half of them reflect an unresolved V gene, and why the rest are absent is not known. The sample table contains 95,000 or so clones; only one count was recorded for 85% to 95% of them. About 0.37% of the sample is in the top ten clones. Sequencing used T cells isolated from PBMCs. These receptors all come from a human donor in good health.

In this sample, this clone turned up once. V gene TRBV6-1 combines with J gene TRBJ2-7; tentatively, D is TRBD1 (6 bases). CDR1 and CDR2 (germline): MNHNS, SASEGT. The CDR3 totals 11 residues. The germline V and J ends were trimmed by 8 bases and 3 bases, with 8 bases remaining between them. The CDR3 DNA reads TGTGCCAGCGGACAGCACTACGAGCAGTACTTC. It is translated as CASGQHYEQYF.

V gene TRBV2 combines with J gene TRBJ1-1, with D hard to call. Looked up from germline, CDR1 is SNHLY and CDR2 is FYNNEI. The V end lost 5 bases, the J end lost 4 bases, and 29 bases lay between the germline ends. The CDR3 totals 19 residues. This chain's CDR3 is CASSPELLGRAPLGTEAFF. The CDR3 DNA reads as TGTGCCAGCAGTCCCGAATTACTGGGGAGAGCCCCGTTGGGCACTGAAGCTTTCTTT.

The chain uses TRBV2 and TRBJ2-1; 7 nucleotides match TRBD2. Looked up from germline, CDR1 is SNHLY and CDR2 is FYNNEI. The length of the CDR3 is 14 residues. Trimming cost V 10 bases and J 2 bases; bases outside gene matches: 8. The chain's CDR3 is CATTSDPTYNEQFF. CDR3 DNA sequence: TGTGCCACCACTAGCGATCCTACCTACAATGAGCAGTTCTTC.

The CDR3, as DNA: TGTGCCAGCAGCTTAGATGACAGGGTGCTTAATCAGCCCCAGCATTTT. It specifies CASSLDDRVLNQPQHF. The V call is TRBV7-8, the J call TRBJ1-5, with 7 bases lining up with TRBD1. CDR3 length equals 16 residues. The V gene's germline CDR1 is SGHVS and CDR2 FQNEAQ. V lost 1 base to trimming and J lost 4 bases; unmatched junction nucleotides: 7.

V and J are TRBV2 and TRBJ2-7; D unclear. The CDR3 runs 16 residues. Trimming stripped 8 bases from V and 0 bases from J, with 20 bases between. Germline CDR1 is SNHLY and CDR2 is FYNNEI. The CDR3 coding sequence is TGTGCCAGCTCACCCGTACCCGGCCCTAGCTCCTACGAGCAGTACTTC. It codes for CASSPVPGPSSYEQYF.

The chain combines TRBV13 with TRBJ1-1, with a possible D match to TRBD1 (6 bases). From germline, CDR1 is PRHDT and CDR2 FYEKMQ (reference sequence). CDR3 length: 16 amino acids. V lost 0 bases and J lost 1, with 12 bases in between. CDR3 sequence reads: CASSLGSRGGNTEAFF. Here the CDR3 DNA reads TGTGCCAGCAGCTTAGGGTCCCGAGGGGGGAACACTGAAGCTTTCTTT.

This clone was recorded only once. This rearrangement joins TRBV20-1 to TRBJ2-1; maybe TRBD2 (6 bases). Trimming took 6 bases from V and 4 from J, leaving 7 bases between them. The CDR3 has 11 residues. The germline CDR1 and CDR2 sequences are DFQATT and SNEGSKA (reference sequence). Written as DNA, the CDR3 is TGCAGTGCAGGACTATACAATGAGCAGTTCTTC. Translating it yields CSAGLYNEQFF.

V is TRBV19 and J is TRBJ2-3; 9 bases are a match to TRBD1. CDR3 length: 16 residues. In germline, CDR1 is LNHDA, CDR2 SQIVND (reference sequence). Losses at the gene ends were 6 bases for V and 4 bases for J; bases not matched to a gene: 11. The CDR3 coding sequence is TGTGCCAGTAGAGCCACCGGGACAGGGTTTCCAGATACGCAGTATTTT. Its protein is CASRATGTGFPDTQYF.

The chain recombines TRBV27 with TRBJ2-5, with D tentatively TRBD1 (5 bases). The CDR3 sequence is 15 residues long. CDR1 and CDR2 (germline): MNHEY, SMNVEV (reference sequence). Trimming removed 3 bases at V and 5 bases at J, with 16 bases between. Here the CDR3 DNA reads TGTGCCAGCAGTTTGGGTCGCAGGGTCCGCGAGACCCAGTACTTC. This translates into CASSLGRRVRETQYF.

This chain connects TRBV4-3 to TRBJ2-1; 12 bases align to TRBD2. CDR1 is LGHNA, CDR2 YSLEER, per germline. The V gene end was trimmed by 6 bases and the J gene end by 10 bases; junction bases not matched to a gene: 10. The CDR3 is made up of 15 amino acids. The CDR3 here is CASSQTSGSYREQFF. The CDR3 region has the DNA TGCGCCAGCAGTCAGACTAGCGGGAGTTATCGGGAGCAGTTCTTC.

This rearrangement joins TRBV7-9 to TRBJ2-2, with a possible D match to TRBD2 (5 bases). With 6 bases removed from V and 5 bases from J, the gap between germline ends came to 16 bases. Germline-derived CDR1 and CDR2 are SEHNR and FQNEAQ (reference sequence). The CDR3 contains 15 residues. CDR3 in DNA: TGTGCCAGCAGTAGCGAAGGGTTGCGAACCGGGGAGCTGTTTTTT. It codes for CASSSEGLRTGELFF.

In regard to this clone: The germline gene is not matched at one end of the junction; a read error may be the cause. CDR3 sequence: CVSQGAVNQPQHF. The CDR3 region has the DNA TGTGTCAGCCAGGGGGCGGTAAATCAGCCCCAGCATTTT. The gene calls are TRBV27 and TRBJ1-5; TRBD1 matches at 8 bases. The CDR3 spans 13 residues. Germline CDR1 and CDR2: MNHEY and SMNVEV (reference sequence).

Only one count was recorded for this clone. The V and J genes are TRBV19 and TRBJ1-5; 12 nucleotides agree with TRBD1. CDR3 length: 15 residues. V gave up 7 bases and J gave up 4 bases; unmatched junction bases: 5. Germline V gene sequence: CDR1 LNHDA, CDR2 SQIVND (reference sequence). CDR3 DNA: TGTGCCAGTACTCCGGGACAGGGGGCTAATCAGCCCCAGCATTTT. Its protein product is CASTPGQGANQPQHF.

The J gene is TRBJ1-1, the V gene TRBV7-3; 9 bases fit TRBD1. After removal of 2 bases from V and 2 bases from J, the junction contained 18 bases not matched to a gene. Germline loops: CDR1 SGHTA, CDR2 FQGTGA. This CDR3 contains 20 residues. The CDR3: CASSLPPRRTGDRRNTEAFF. CDR3 coding DNA: TGTGCCAGCAGCTTACCCCCGAGGCGGACAGGGGATAGGCGAAACACTGAAGCTTTCTTT.

The table lists this clone with a count of one. The rearrangement joins TRBV9 to TRBJ2-7; 10 nucleotides line up with TRBD2. V gave up 3 bases and J gave up 4 bases; unmatched junction bases: 13. CDR1 is SGDLS, CDR2 YYNGEE, per germline. This CDR3 region has 17 residues. The CDR3 reads CASSAAVSSGSKYEQYF. The CDR3 nucleotides are TGTGCCAGCAGCGCAGCCGTGTCTAGCGGGAGTAAGTACGAGCAGTACTTC.

This clone has a single count. The CDR3 DNA is TGTGCCAGCAGTTATCTGTCTATGAACACTGAAGCTTTCTTT. It encodes CASSYLSMNTEAFF. This sequence joins TRBV6-5 and TRBJ1-1; D gene ambiguous. CDR3 length: 14 residues. Trimming removed 3 bases at V and 0 bases at J, with 8 bases between. CDR1 is MNHEY, CDR2 SVGAGI, per germline.

The chain recombines TRBV5-1 with TRBJ1-4; D is perhaps TRBD1 (5 bases). In germline, CDR1 is SGHRS, CDR2 YFSETQ. The CDR3 runs 14 residues. V lost 0 bases, J lost 8 bases, and 11 bases lay in between. The CDR3 DNA follows: TGCGCCAGCAGCTTGGTGTGGGAGGGGGAAAAACTGTTTTTT. Encoded protein: CASSLVWEGEKLFF.

The genes are TRBV13 and TRBJ2-6; D is perhaps TRBD1 (6 bases). This CDR3 is 19 amino acids long. Between the trimmed V and J ends, which lost 5 bases and 0 bases, there was a span of 20 bases. Germline lookup yields CDR1 PRHDT and CDR2 FYEKMQ (reference sequence). The CDR3 reads CASSINRDTWSSGANVLTF. The CDR3 bases are TGTGCCAGCAGCATCAACCGGGACACATGGAGCTCTGGGGCCAACGTCCTGACTTTC.

The chain has TRBV6-6 and TRBJ2-2, with 7 bases lining up with TRBD2. Germline CDR1 and CDR2: MNHNY and SVGAGI (reference sequence). Trimming cost V 3 bases and J 7 bases; bases outside gene matches: 5. CDR3 length equals 14 residues. The CDR3 region has the DNA TGTGCCAGCAGTTATCTAGGGGAGGGCGGGGAGCTGTTTTTT. Translating it yields CASSYLGEGGELFF.

V usage is TRBV9 and J usage is TRBJ2-7, with 12 bases that match TRBD2. Losses at the gene ends were 4 bases for V and 5 bases for J; bases not matched to a gene: 7. This CDR3 is built from 15 residues. Germline V lookup: CDR1 SGDLS, CDR2 YYNGEE. The CDR3: CASSLTSGSFNEQYF. The CDR3 DNA reads as TGTGCCAGCAGCTTGACTAGCGGGAGTTTCAACGAGCAGTACTTC.

The chain uses TRBV10-3 and TRBJ2-7; 9 nucleotides match TRBD1. The CDR3 has 15 residues. Germline V CDR1 and CDR2: ENHRY, SYGVKD. V lost 7 bases, J lost 5 bases, and 12 bases stayed unmatched. CDR3 in amino acids: CAINNLQGAKNEQYF. Here the CDR3 DNA reads TGTGCCATCAACAACCTACAGGGGGCGAAGAACGAGCAGTACTTC.

V gene TRBV29-1 combines with J gene TRBJ2-3; TRBD2 matches 13 bases. Germline V CDR1 and CDR2: SQVTM, ANQGSEA. The CDR3 length is 13 residues. The V segment lost 8 bases and the J segment 5 bases; nucleotides outside the gene matches: 4. The CDR3 region is CSLLAGGKDTQYF. Written as DNA, the CDR3 is TGCAGCTTACTAGCGGGAGGGAAAGATACGCAGTATTTT.

The rearrangement uses TRBV27 and TRBJ1-1; D may be TRBD1 (6 bases). In germline, CDR1 is MNHEY, CDR2 SMNVEV (reference sequence). V lost 5 bases to trimming and J lost 1 base, with 14 bases between them. The CDR3 consists of 15 residues. The CDR3 coding sequence is TGTGCCAGCAGTCCCGTACAGGGCCCGAACACTGAAGCTTTCTTT. Its protein product is CASSPVQGPNTEAFF.

The genes are TRBV30 and TRBJ1-5, with D maybe TRBD1 (6 bases). The CDR3 consists of 15 residues. Germline V gene data show CDR1 as GTSNPN and CDR2 as SVGIG (reference sequence). V lost 3 bases to trimming and J lost 3 bases, with 15 bases between them. The CDR3 region has the DNA TGTGCCTGGAGGACTCCCAGGGGCTCCAATCAGCCCCAGCATTTT. This sequence encodes CAWRTPRGSNQPQHF.

The chain combines TRBV15 with TRBJ2-7, with D tentatively TRBD1 (6 bases). There are 13 residues in the CDR3. V was clipped by 3 bases and J by 6 bases, with 12 bases between them. Germline CDR1 and CDR2: LNHNV and YYDKDF (reference sequence). CDR3 residues: CATSRTRGGEQYF. DNA for the CDR3: TGTGCCACCAGCAGGACACGAGGGGGCGAGCAGTACTTC.

This clone has a single count. The V gene is TRBV27, the J gene TRBJ1-1, with 7 bases identical to TRBD1. The CDR3 consists of 13 residues. The germline V gene encodes CDR1 MNHEY and CDR2 SMNVEV (reference sequence). Germline trimming cut 2 bases from V and 10 bases from J; bases unmatched to any gene: 7. CDR3 amino acids: CASSLGDRYRAFF. The CDR3 DNA sequence: TGTGCCAGCAGTTTAGGGGACAGATATCGAGCTTTCTTT.

The chain is built from TRBV6-6 and TRBJ1-4, with D hard to call. CDR1 is MNHNY, CDR2 SVGAGI, per germline (reference sequence). The V gene lost 0 bases and the J gene lost 8 bases, with 10 bases spanning the gap. The CDR3 is made up of 14 amino acids. Here the CDR3 reads CASSYSGAREKLFF. The CDR3, as DNA: TGTGCCAGCAGTTACTCGGGAGCTCGGGAAAAACTGTTTTTT.

The chain combines TRBV19 with TRBJ1-5, with TRBD1 matching over 8 bases. Germline lookup yields CDR1 LNHDA and CDR2 SQIVND (reference sequence). J gave up 6 bases and V 3 bases, and 4 bases lay outside the gene matches. The length of the CDR3 is 14 residues. The CDR3 reads CASSIGDRGQPQHF. The CDR3 DNA sequence: TGTGCCAGTAGTATTGGAGACAGGGGTCAGCCCCAGCATTTT.

The rearrangement links TRBV30 to TRBJ2-3; D not certain. CDR1 and CDR2 (germline): GTSNPN, SVGIG (reference sequence). With 3 bases removed from V and 0 bases from J, the gap between germline ends came to 4 bases. The CDR3 length is 12 residues. The CDR3 loop is CAWSVSTDTQYF. For the CDR3, the DNA is TGTGCCTGGAGCGTTAGCACAGATACGCAGTATTTT.

The chain is built from TRBV6-6 and TRBJ2-2; no reliable D call. CDR3 length: 15 amino acids. From germline, CDR1 is MNHNY and CDR2 SVGAGI (reference sequence). Trimming removed 1 base at V and 2 bases at J, with 8 bases between. The CDR3 nucleotides read TGTGCCAGCAGTTACTTCCTAGACAACACCGGGGAGCTGTTTTTT. This codes for CASSYFLDNTGELFF.